This record covers a single T cell receptor (beta chain). These data come from a study of blood T cell repertoires in COVID-19. About the research overall: Samples came from the United States, Italy and Spain, spanning acute and convalescent COVID-19.

Participants, roughly 18 to 90 years old, spanned under 30 US areas. Which cohort a participant joined came from the clinical history participants gave. Per the germline V gene, CDR1 is GTSNPN and CDR2 is SVGIG (reference sequence). Between the trimmed V and J ends, which lost 3 bases and 0 bases, there was a span of 15 bases. The CDR3 is made up of 16 amino acids. Original processing methods: Amplified reference gene primers provided the basis for estimating nucleated cell counts. Some clones are missing from TCRdb's copy, which holds only in-frame ones; the method was immunoSEQ multiplex PCR. From that table come the V and J calls and clone size; the DNA was used to work out D and trimming. The sample carries fewer than 400,000 clones, around 86% recorded once.

This clonotype originated in a man aged 30-40 years who had recovered from COVID-19. The chain carries TRBV30 and TRBJ1-3, with TRBD1 as a possible D gene (6 bases). The sequencing input was PBMCs or T cells enriched from blood (not recorded which). The CDR3 bases are TGTGCCTGGAGGGCCCCCGGACAGCACTCTGGAAACACCATATATTTT. It translates to CAWRAPGQHSGNTIYF.